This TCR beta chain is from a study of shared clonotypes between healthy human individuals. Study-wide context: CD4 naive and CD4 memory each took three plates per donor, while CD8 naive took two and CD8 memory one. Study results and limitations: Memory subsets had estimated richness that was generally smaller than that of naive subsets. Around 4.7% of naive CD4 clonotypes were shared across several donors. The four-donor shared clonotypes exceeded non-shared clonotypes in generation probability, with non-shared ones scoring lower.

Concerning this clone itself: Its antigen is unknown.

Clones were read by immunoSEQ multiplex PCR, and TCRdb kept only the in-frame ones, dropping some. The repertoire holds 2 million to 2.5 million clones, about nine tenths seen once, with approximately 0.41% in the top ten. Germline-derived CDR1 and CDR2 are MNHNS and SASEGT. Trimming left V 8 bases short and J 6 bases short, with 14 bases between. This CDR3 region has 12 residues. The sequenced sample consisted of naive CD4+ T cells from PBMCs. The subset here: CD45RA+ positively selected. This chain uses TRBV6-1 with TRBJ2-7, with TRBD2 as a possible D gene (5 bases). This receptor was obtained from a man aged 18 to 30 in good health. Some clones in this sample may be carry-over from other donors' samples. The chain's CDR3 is CASQDFGIEQYF. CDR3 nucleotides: TGTGCCAGCCAGGATTTCGGGATCGAGCAGTACTTC.